This T cell receptor (beta chain) was retrieved from a study of OX40 agonist ivuxolimab in advanced cancers. In the study overall: The patients' treatment was ivuxolimab, an agonistic anti-OX40 (CD134) antibody. Patients with prior anti-PD-1, anti-PD-L1 or anti-CTLA-4 therapy were eligible; approximately 37% had some. Overall study findings and caveats: In CD8+ T cells, expanded clones were on average more numerous than in CD4+.

Trimming removed 1 base at V and 0 bases at J, with 7 bases between. This CDR3 contains 15 residues. CDR1 and CDR2 from the germline V gene are SNHLY and FYNNEI. Concerning this clone: Its antigen is not known.

TCRdb's copy holds only in-frame clones and misses some; the assay was immunoSEQ multiplex PCR. The repertoire holds about 150,000 clones, with roughly nine tenths as singletons. V usage is TRBV2 and J usage is TRBJ2-1; D ambiguous. The sample here was CD4+ or CD8+ T cells sorted from blood, taken in a trial of the OX40 agonist ivuxolimab. The sequence was obtained from an adult with an advanced solid tumor such as melanoma, head and neck, liver or kidney cancer. DNA for the CDR3: TGTGCCAGCAGTGAAGTGCGGAGCTCCTACAATGAGCAGTTCTTC. Amino acid sequence: CASSEVRSSYNEQFF.